This T cell receptor beta chain was observed in a study of CXCR3-negative and CXCR3-positive naive CD8 T cells. Study-wide results and caveats: CXCR3-positive naive cells had TRB CDR3s that were more hydrophobic than CXCR3-negative naive cells had. Diversity in memory CD8+ cells fell much lower than the comparably high levels seen in both naive subsets. Memory cells showed distinct TRBV-TRBJ patterns, while the two naive subsets matched.

5' RACE that incorporated UMI labels was used to prepare the TRB cDNA libraries. From the 5' RACE reads, TCRdb lists one entry per CDR3 protein and no DNA. Its table records roughly 140,000 distinct CDR3 sequences. Worth noting for this clonotype: Its antigen is still unknown.

This CDR3 is built from 17 residues. Germline V CDR1 and CDR2: SEHNR, FQNEAQ (reference sequence). The specimen was naive CXCR3+ CD8+ T cells from blood. Subset defined: CD45RO-CCR7+CD27+CD95- naive CD8+ T cells expressing CXCR3 (TNR3+). V usage is TRBV7-9 and J usage is TRBJ1-6; TCRdb picks TRBD1, but there is no DNA to check that call. This TCR derives from a human donor in good health. Some clones in this sample may be carry-over from other donors' samples. The CDR3 loop reads CASSLSTDLVPDSPLHF.